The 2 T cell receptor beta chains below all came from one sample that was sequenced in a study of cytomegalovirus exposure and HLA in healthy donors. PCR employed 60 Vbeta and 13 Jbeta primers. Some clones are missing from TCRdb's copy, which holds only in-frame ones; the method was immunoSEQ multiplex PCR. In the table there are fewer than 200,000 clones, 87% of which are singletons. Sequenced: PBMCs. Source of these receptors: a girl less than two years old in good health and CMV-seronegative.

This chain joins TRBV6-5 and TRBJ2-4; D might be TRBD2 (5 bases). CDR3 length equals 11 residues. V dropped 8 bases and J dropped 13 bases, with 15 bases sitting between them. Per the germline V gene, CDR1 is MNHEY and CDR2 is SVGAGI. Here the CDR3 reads CASGPFTGQYF. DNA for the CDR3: TGTGCCAGCGGCCCCTTTACGGGGCAGTACTTC.

CDR3 nucleotides: TGTGCCAGCAGCTGGGGGACTAACAATGAGCAGTTCTTC. Residues: CASSWGTNNEQFF. The chain couples TRBV5-6 to TRBJ2-1, with 7 bases matching TRBD2. This CDR3 is built from 13 residues. V trimming: 3 bases; J trimming: 5 bases; junction bases outside the gene matches: 2. Per germline, CDR1 SGHDT and CDR2 YYEEEE.